Following are 31 T cell receptor beta chains from one sample sequenced in a study of T-cell memory formation after mild COVID-19. Each CDR3 protein is one row after TCRdb ran MiXCR on the 5' RACE reads. The sample holds about 270,000 distinct CDR3 sequences, roughly 18% seen once. The sample was PBMCs or a T cell subset sorted from them (not recorded which). Source of these receptors: a young man who had mild COVID-19 (a few samples of this study predate the infection). Cell type and time point are not known.

The chain has TRBV6-2 or TRBV6-3 and TRBJ1-5, with D uncertain. Germline V gene lookup returns CDR1 MNHEY and CDR2 SVGEGT. The CDR3 loop spans 13 amino acids. V was clipped by 2 bases and J by 7 bases, with 9 bases between them. The CDR3 bases are TGTGCCAGCAGTTACGAGGTCCGACAGCCCCAGCATTTT. Encoded protein: CASSYEVRQPQHF.

The rearrangement links TRBV5-1 to TRBJ2-1; 7 positions agree with TRBD1. The length of the CDR3 is 13 residues. With 3 bases clipped from V and 8 bases from J, the junction kept 5 bases outside the gene matches. Germline values: CDR1 SGHRS, CDR2 YFSETQ. The CDR3 loop reads CASSSTTGDEQFF. The CDR3 DNA reads TGCGCCAGCAGCTCGACAACAGGGGATGAGCAGTTCTTC.

This clonotype has more than one count but fewer than ten. This rearrangement joins TRBV24-1 to TRBJ2-7, with D perhaps given as TRBD1 or TRBD2 (5 bases each). The ends were cut back, 7 bases at V and 3 bases at J, with 15 bases in the middle. The CDR3 spans 14 residues. Per germline, CDR1 KGHDR and CDR2 SFDVKD. CDR3 sequence (DNA): TGTGCCACCAGGAAGGGACCGAGGAGCTACGAGCAGTACGTC. Protein: CATRKGPRSYEQYV.

This clonotype has a handful of counts. The chain has TRBV24-1 and TRBJ2-1; possibly TRBD1 or TRBD2 for D (6 bases each). Trimming removed 5 bases at V and 0 bases at J, with 13 bases between. Germline-derived CDR1 and CDR2 are KGHDR and SFDVKD. CDR3 length equals 16 residues. The CDR3 loop is CATSGMGGRSYNEQFF. Written as DNA, the CDR3 is TGTGCCACCAGTGGGATGGGGGGCCGCTCCTACAATGAGCAGTTCTTC.

This clonotype has a handful of counts. J is TRBJ2-1 and V is TRBV20-1; 10 bases line up with TRBD1. This CDR3 is built from 14 residues. In germline, CDR1 is DFQATT, CDR2 SNEGSKA (reference sequence). CDR3 sequence: CRRNRDRGNNEQFF. In DNA form, the CDR3 reads TGCAGACGAAACCGGGACAGGGGCAACAATGAGCAGTTCTTC.

This clonotype was detected a few times. The chain combines TRBV5-6 with TRBJ2-7; D is uncertain. Per germline, CDR1 SGHDT and CDR2 YYEEEE. The CDR3 has 13 residues. V was shortened by 2 bases and J by 0 bases, with 6 bases between the two germline ends. CDR3 region: CASSFSNSYEQYV. CDR3 in DNA: TGTGCCAGCAGCTTTAGTAACTCCTACGAGCAGTACGTC.

This clonotype came up a few times. This chain connects TRBV12-3 or TRBV12-4 to TRBJ2-7, with D hard to call. The CDR3 runs 11 residues. Deletions cut 1 base from V and 7 bases from J, with 5 bases between. CDR3 DNA: TGTGCCAGCAGTTTAGAGGGAGAGCAGTACGTC. Protein product: CASSLEGEQYV.

The rearrangement uses TRBV7-9 and TRBJ1-4, with D possibly being TRBD1 (6 bases). CDR3 length equals 14 residues. Trimming removed 8 bases at V and 8 bases at J, with 18 bases between. The germline V gene encodes CDR1 SEHNR and CDR2 FQNEAQ (reference sequence). The CDR3 DNA is TGTGCCAGCGGAGAGGCAGGGGCAGGGGAAAAACTGTTTTTT. Translating it yields CASGEAGAGEKLFF.

This sequence joins TRBV4-1 and TRBJ2-7; D is perhaps TRBD2 (5 bases). The CDR3 is 14 amino acids. CDR1 and CDR2 (germline): MGHRA, YSYEKL. Trimming shortened V by 2 bases and J by 0 bases, and 8 bases separated the two germline ends. The CDR3 is CASSQRDHSYEQYF. DNA of the CDR3: TGCGCCAGCAGCCAACGGGATCACTCCTACGAGCAGTACTTC.

The chain is built from TRBV6-5 and TRBJ2-5; TRBD1 aligns across 9 bases. Germline CDR1 reads MNHEY; CDR2 reads SVGAGI. Trimming cost V 0 bases and J 4 bases; bases outside gene matches: 6. The CDR3 runs 16 residues. The CDR3 DNA is TGTGCCAGCAGTTACTCCGTCGGACAGGGGCGAGAGACCCAGTACTTC. This codes for CASSYSVGQGRETQYF.

This clonotype was detected a few times. This CDR3 reads CSSTDARSSYEQYF. The CDR3 DNA reads TGCAGTTCCACGGACGCGAGGAGCTCCTACGAGCAGTACTTC. This chain uses TRBV20-1 with TRBJ2-7; no clear D. Trimming cost V 8 bases and J 0 bases, with 17 bases left between them. Germline V gene lookup returns CDR1 DFQATT and CDR2 SNEGSKA (reference sequence). The CDR3 spans 14 residues.

This chain uses TRBV29-1 with TRBJ1-2; a possible D gene is TRBD1 (6 bases). Germline V gene lookup returns CDR1 SQVTM and CDR2 ANQGSEA. This CDR3 has 14 amino acids. Trimming cost V 7 bases and J 9 bases, with 24 bases left between them. In nucleotides, the CDR3 is TGCAGCGATCGGGACACCGGGGGACCATATCGCTACACCTTC. As protein: CSDRDTGGPYRYTF.

This clonotype was picked up a small number of times. V usage is TRBV29-1 and J usage is TRBJ1-5; perhaps TRBD1 as D (5 bases). CDR3 length equals 15 residues. Trimming pared 4 bases from V and 6 bases from J, leaving 19 bases between. Germline CDR1 reads SQVTM; CDR2 reads ANQGSEA. CDR3 DNA: TGCAGCGTTGCCAACGGGACCCGCCGGGGTCAGCCCCAGCATTTT. Translating it yields CSVANGTRRGQPQHF. The entire variable domain, with the rest obtained from reference TRBV29-1 and TRBJ1-5, is as follows: SAVISQKPSRDICQRGTSLTIQCQVDSQVTMMFWYRQQPGQSLTLIATANQGSEATYESGFVIDKFPISRPNLTFSTLTVSNMSPEDSSIYLCSVANGTRRGQPQHFGDGTRLSIL.

The chain is built from TRBV5-1 and TRBJ2-3; D is perhaps TRBD1 or TRBD2 (6 bases each). Trimming took 1 base from V and 0 from J, leaving 12 bases between them. The CDR3 is 16 residues long. Germline V CDR1 and CDR2: SGHRS, YFSETQ. CDR3 protein: CASSLRGVPSTDTQYF. DNA of the CDR3: TGCGCCAGCAGCTTGAGGGGGGTTCCTAGCACAGATACGCAGTATTTT.

The chain combines TRBV9 with TRBJ2-3, with D possibly matching TRBD2 (5 bases). The length of the CDR3 is 13 residues. Looked up from germline, CDR1 is SGDLS and CDR2 is YYNGEE. Trimming shortened V by 3 bases and J by 4 bases, and 9 bases separated the two germline ends. This CDR3 reads CASSERTSDTQYF. The CDR3 DNA is TGTGCCAGCAGCGAGCGGACTTCAGATACGCAGTATTTT. The entire variable domain, with the rest obtained from reference TRBV9 and TRBJ2-3, is as follows: DSGVTQTPKHLITATGQRVTLRCSPRSGDLSVYWYQQSLDQGLQFLIQYYNGEERAKGNILERFSAQQFPDLHSELNLSSLELGDSALYFCASSERTSDTQYFGPGTRLTVL.

The chain uses TRBV10-3 and TRBJ1-5; D not resolved. The ends were cut back, 4 bases at V and 4 bases at J, with 20 bases in the middle. The V gene's germline CDR1 is ENHRY and CDR2 SYGVKD. CDR3 length: 17 residues. The CDR3 protein is CAISGVASGRGNQPQHF. In nucleotides, the CDR3 is TGTGCCATCAGTGGGGTAGCATCGGGTAGAGGGAATCAGCCCCAGCATTTT.

At least ten counts were recorded for this clonotype. The rearrangement uses TRBV7-9 and TRBJ2-3; D gene ambiguous. The CDR3 spans 13 residues. Germline V gene data show CDR1 as SEHNR and CDR2 as FQNEAQ (reference sequence). Trimming cost V 5 bases and J 4 bases, with 10 bases left between them. CDR3 amino acids: CASSLEWADTQYF. As DNA, the CDR3 is TGTGCCAGCAGCCTAGAGTGGGCAGATACGCAGTATTTT. Supplemented by reference TRBV7-9 and TRBJ2-3, the full variable domain reads DTGVSQNPRHKITKRGQNVTFRCDPISEHNRLYWYRQTLGQGPEFLTYFQNEAQLEKSRLLSDRFSAERPKGSFSTLEIQRTEQGDSAMYLCASSLEWADTQYFGPGTRLTVL.

The sample holds a few counts of this clonotype. The rearrangement joins TRBV5-1 to TRBJ2-7; TRBD2 is a possible D gene (6 bases). From germline, CDR1 is SGHRS and CDR2 YFSETQ. V gave up 4 bases and J gave up 0 bases, with 11 bases separating them. This CDR3 is 14 amino acids long. In DNA form, the CDR3 reads TGCGCCAGCAGCCCGACTAGTGTCTCCTACGAGCAGTACTTC. Amino acids: CASSPTSVSYEQYF.

The chain employs TRBV7-9 and TRBJ2-7; D uncertain. With 6 bases removed from V and 3 bases from J, the gap between germline ends came to 12 bases. CDR1 is SEHNR, CDR2 FQNEAQ, per germline (reference sequence). This CDR3 comprises 13 residues. DNA for the CDR3: TGTGCCAGCAGGGGCCCAACGGACTACGAGCAGTACTTC. Translated: CASRGPTDYEQYF.

This rearrangement joins TRBV15 to TRBJ2-5; 9 nucleotides agree with TRBD1. The CDR3 runs 13 residues. V dropped 6 bases and J dropped 7; count of bases not matched to a gene: 6. Germline values: CDR1 LNHNV, CDR2 YYDKDF (reference sequence). The CDR3 bases are TGTGCCACCAGGAGACAGGGGGAGGGGACCCAGTACTTC. Protein: CATRRQGEGTQYF.

This rearrangement joins TRBV20-1 to TRBJ1-6, with 7 nucleotides matching TRBD1. The CDR3 runs 13 residues. Germline V gives CDR1 DFQATT, CDR2 SNEGSKA (reference sequence). The V and J ends lost 5 bases and 9 bases, in that order; junction bases with no gene match: 7. CDR3 loop: CSAFRQGGSPLHF. Written as DNA, the CDR3 is TGCAGTGCTTTCCGACAGGGAGGTTCACCCCTCCACTTT.

In this sample, this clonotype turned up a few times. V and J are TRBV15 and TRBJ2-3, with TRBD2 as a possible D gene (7 bases). The germline V and J ends were trimmed by 1 base and 0 bases, with 17 bases remaining between them. The germline V gene encodes CDR1 LNHNV and CDR2 YYDKDF (reference sequence). The CDR3 loop spans 18 amino acids. CDR3 loop: CATSRAGGGDGSTDTQYF. In nucleotides, the CDR3 is TGTGCCACCAGCAGAGCAGGCGGGGGCGATGGTAGCACAGATACGCAGTATTTT.

Only a few counts were recorded for this clonotype. This chain connects TRBV4-1 to TRBJ2-5; unclear D gene. The CDR3 runs 15 residues. Germline assignment: CDR1 MGHRA and CDR2 YSYEKL. Trimming removed 3 bases at V and 7 bases at J, with 18 bases between. CDR3 region: CASSQQLLRKRTQYF. The CDR3 nucleotides read TGCGCCAGCAGCCAGCAGCTATTGCGCAAGCGGACCCAGTACTTC.

The table lists this clonotype with a few counts. The rearrangement links TRBV5-1 to TRBJ1-3; TRBD1 might be the D (5 bases). The CDR3 spans 14 residues. Between the trimmed V and J ends, which lost 0 bases and 2 bases, there was a span of 6 bases. Germline V gene data show CDR1 as SGHRS and CDR2 as YFSETQ. The CDR3 DNA reads TGCGCCAGCAGCTTGGTAGGGGCTGGAAACACCATATATTTT. Its translation is CASSLVGAGNTIYF. The full variable domain, rest sourced from reference TRBV5-1 and TRBJ1-3, is KAGVTQTPRYLIKTRGQQVTLSCSPISGHRSVSWYQQTPGQGLQFLFEYFSETQRNKGNFPGRFSGRQFSNSRSEMNVSTLELGDSALYLCASSLVGAGNTIYFGEGSWLTVV.

The V call is TRBV20-1, the J call TRBJ2-1; 8 nucleotides match TRBD1. With 0 bases clipped from V and 2 bases from J, the junction kept 3 bases outside the gene matches. CDR3 size: 15 residues. The germline V gene has CDR1 DFQATT and CDR2 SNEGSKA (reference sequence). The CDR3 reads CSARDRQGPYNEQFF. CDR3 DNA sequence: TGCAGTGCTAGAGATCGACAGGGGCCCTACAATGAGCAGTTCTTC.

The V and J genes are TRBV9 and TRBJ1-2; D call uncertain. Trimming shortened V by 4 bases and J by 0 bases, and 10 bases separated the two germline ends. Looked up from germline, CDR1 is SGDLS and CDR2 is YYNGEE. The CDR3 sequence is 14 residues long. CDR3 amino acids: CASSPAPSNYGYTF. The DNA for the CDR3 is TGTGCCAGCAGCCCCGCGCCCTCTAACTATGGCTACACCTTC.

In this sample, this clonotype turned up once. V gene TRBV20-1 combines with J gene TRBJ2-3, with D possibly matching TRBD1 (6 bases). The V and J ends lost 0 bases and 8 bases respectively, with 15 bases between them. Germline CDR1 DFQATT, CDR2 SNEGSKA (reference sequence). The CDR3 has 14 residues. The CDR3 DNA is TGCAGTGCTAGAGATTGGGGAGCACAGGGTACGCAGTATTTT. Translation: CSARDWGAQGTQYF.

This clonotype appeared a few times. This rearrangement joins TRBV6-2 or TRBV6-3 to TRBJ1-5, with a weak D call TRBD1 (6 bases). The germline V gene has CDR1 MNHEY and CDR2 SVGEGT. Trimming removed 1 base from V and 12 bases from J, with 10 bases in between. The CDR3 consists of 12 residues. CDR3 nucleotides: TGTGCCAGCAGTTACTTCGGGGGGCTCCAGCATTTT. It translates to CASSYFGGLQHF.

The chain combines TRBV7-8 with TRBJ2-5; 9 bases align to TRBD1. CDR1 and CDR2 (germline): SGHVS, FQNEAQ. V dropped 5 bases and J dropped 4; count of bases not matched to a gene: 17. The CDR3 has 18 residues. The CDR3 nucleotides are TGTGCCAGCAGCCCGCTAGAAGCCTACAGGGGGCCGGTAGAGACCCAGTACTTC. This codes for CASSPLEAYRGPVETQYF.

The CDR3 reads CATSKDRVTADTQYF. CDR3 coding DNA: TGTGCCACCAGCAAAGACAGGGTGACAGCAGATACGCAGTATTTT. This chain links TRBV15 with TRBJ2-3; 7 nucleotides match TRBD1. The J segment lost 4 bases and the V segment lost 4 bases, leaving 8 bases of the junction unmatched. There are 15 residues in the CDR3. Germline CDR1 LNHNV, CDR2 YYDKDF (reference sequence).

The chain employs TRBV5-1 and TRBJ2-1; TRBD2 matches 9 bases. CDR1 is SGHRS, CDR2 YFSETQ, per germline. With 2 bases clipped from V and 2 bases from J, the junction kept 5 bases outside the gene matches. The CDR3 covers 16 residues. The CDR3 DNA is TGCGCCAGCAGCTTTTCACTAGCGGGCCCCTACAATGAGCAGTTCTTC. It codes for CASSFSLAGPYNEQFF.